This T cell receptor beta chain was sequenced during a study of radiotherapy plus CTLA-4 blockade in lung cancer. Study-level background: Of the patients, 15% to 20% showed objective responses and 31% attained disease control. The study's findings and limits: Expansion of tumor-derived TCR clones was observed in blood after radiotherapy plus ipilimumab.

About this clone itself: Antigen: not known.

Germline values: CDR1 SGHDN, CDR2 FVKESK. The CDR3 extends over 16 amino acids. The V end lost 5 bases, the J end lost 0 bases, and 13 bases lay between the germline ends. Assay: immunoSEQ multiplex PCR; the TCRdb copy retains only in-frame clones and omits some. The sample records roughly 120,000 clones, roughly 74% being singletons. Here the sequenced sample was peripheral blood, taken from a patient treated with radiotherapy plus ipilimumab. This sequence originates from a human donor with non-small cell lung cancer who had a partial response to radiotherapy plus ipilimumab. The chain carries TRBV14 and TRBJ1-4; possibly TRBD1 for D (6 bases). CDR3 sequence reads: CASSLGNRATNEKLFF. The CDR3 DNA sequence: TGTGCCAGCAGCTTGGGAAACAGGGCAACTAATGAAAAACTGTTTTTT.